The source of this TCR beta chain is a study of blood T cell repertoires in COVID-19. Study background: Researchers got acute and convalescent COVID-19 samples from the United States, Italy and Spain. T cells, B-cell-depleted T cells, or PBMCs supplied cDNA or gDNA.

Measured with immunoSEQ multiplex PCR; TCRdb has only the in-frame clones, and not every one. The sample shows approximately 65,000 clones, about 86% of them seen only once. The V and J ends lost 4 bases and 0 bases respectively, with 13 bases between them. Germline lookup yields CDR1 LNHNV and CDR2 YYDKDF (reference sequence). The CDR3 spans 15 residues. Specimen: peripheral blood. This chain connects TRBV15 to TRBJ2-7, with D maybe TRBD2 (7 bases). This TCR derives from a man aged 35 to 55 with acute or convalescent COVID-19. CDR3 DNA sequence: TGTGCCACCAGCATGGGGGGGGCCCGCTCCTACGAGCAGTACTTC. This translates into CATSMGGARSYEQYF.